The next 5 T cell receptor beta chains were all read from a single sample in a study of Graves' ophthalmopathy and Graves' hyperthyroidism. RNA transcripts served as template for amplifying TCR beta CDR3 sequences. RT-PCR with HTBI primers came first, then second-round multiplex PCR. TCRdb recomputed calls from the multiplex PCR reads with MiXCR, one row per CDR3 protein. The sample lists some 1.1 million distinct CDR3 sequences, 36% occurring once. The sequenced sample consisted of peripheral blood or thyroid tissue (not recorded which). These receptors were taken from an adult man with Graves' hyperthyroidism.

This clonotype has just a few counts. Written as DNA, the CDR3 is TGTGCCAGCAGCTTGAAGGTCGGACAGGGTAGGACCCAGTACTTC. It translates to CASSLKVGQGRTQYF. This chain joins TRBV5-4 and TRBJ2-5; 8 bases match TRBD1. J gave up 7 bases and V 1 base, and 9 bases lay outside the gene matches. From germline, CDR1 is SGHNT and CDR2 YYREEE (reference sequence). The CDR3 has 15 amino acids.

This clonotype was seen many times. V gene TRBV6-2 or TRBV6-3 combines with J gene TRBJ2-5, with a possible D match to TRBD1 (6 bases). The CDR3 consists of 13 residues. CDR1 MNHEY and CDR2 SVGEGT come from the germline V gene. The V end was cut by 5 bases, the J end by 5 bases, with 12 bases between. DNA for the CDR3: TGTGCCAGCAGTGGACGGACAGCTGAGACCCAGTACTTC. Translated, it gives CASSGRTAETQYF.

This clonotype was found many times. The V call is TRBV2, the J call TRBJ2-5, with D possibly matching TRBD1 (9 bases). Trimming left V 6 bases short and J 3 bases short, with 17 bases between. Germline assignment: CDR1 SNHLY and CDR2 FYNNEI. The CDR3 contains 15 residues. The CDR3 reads CASSPGGTGKETQYF. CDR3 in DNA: TGTGCCAGCAGCCCGGGGGGGACAGGGAAAGAGACCCAGTACTTC. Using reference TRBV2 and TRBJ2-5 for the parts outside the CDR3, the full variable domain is EPEVTQTPSHQVTQMGQEVILRCVPISNHLYFYWYRQILGQKVEFLVSFYNNEISEKSEIFDDQFSVERPDGSNFTLKIRSTKLEDSAMYFCASSPGGTGKETQYFGPGTRLLVL.

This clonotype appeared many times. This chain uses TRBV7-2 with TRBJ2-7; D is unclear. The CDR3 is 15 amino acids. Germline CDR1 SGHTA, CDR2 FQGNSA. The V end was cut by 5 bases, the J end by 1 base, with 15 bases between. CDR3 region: CASSPDPTPSYEQYF. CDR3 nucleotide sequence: TGTGCCAGCAGCCCGGACCCGACGCCGTCCTACGAGCAGTACTTC.

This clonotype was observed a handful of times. CDR3 sequence: CSARAVGLAWETQYF. The CDR3 DNA is TGCAGTGCTAGAGCAGTCGGACTAGCCTGGGAGACCCAGTACTTC. This rearrangement joins TRBV20-1 to TRBJ2-5; 8 nucleotides match TRBD2. Germline lookup yields CDR1 DFQATT and CDR2 SNEGSKA (reference sequence). The junction had 9 bases not matched to a gene; V was cut back by 1 base and J by 5 bases. The CDR3 runs 15 residues.